This passage covers 24 T cell receptor beta chains from one sample sequenced in a study of neoadjuvant anti-PD-1 for oral cavity cancer (dated by TCRdb to about 2021). The library was made by the immunoSEQ multiplex PCR assay. TCRdb retrieved this table from immuneACCESS and kept in-frame rearrangements only. Not all clones are present; in checked studies, unresolved V genes account for under half, and no reason is known for the remainder. The sample records about 14,000 clones, 40% of which are singletons. The ten largest clones capture about 39% of the sample. The time point label, as the study defines it: after neoadjuvant nivolumab, at surgical resection. The sample was tumor tissue, taken after nivolumab (anti-PD-1) treatment. These receptors came from a person between 40 and 85 years old with oral cavity squamous cell carcinoma.

This clone was detected only a few times. The V and J genes are TRBV9 and TRBJ1-6; 9 bases are a match to TRBD1. The CDR3 extends over 14 amino acids. V was pared by 3 bases and J by 9 bases, with 4 bases of the junction left unmatched. Germline-derived CDR1 and CDR2 are SGDLS and YYNGEE. The CDR3 here is CASSAGTGLSPLHF. The CDR3, as DNA: TGTGCCAGCAGCGCCGGGACAGGGCTTTCACCCCTCCACTTT.

This sequence joins TRBV11-2 and TRBJ2-2, with D perhaps being TRBD1 or TRBD2 (5 bases each). V lost 5 bases and J 4 bases, leaving 11 bases between the germline ends. CDR1 is SGHAT and CDR2 is FQNNGV in the germline V gene. The CDR3 contains 14 residues. DNA for the CDR3: TGTGCCAGCAGCCAGATTGGGGGCACCGGGGAGCTGTTTTTT. This translates into CASSQIGGTGELFF.

The J gene is TRBJ1-2, the V gene TRBV30; possible D gene TRBD1, 5 bases. The V gene lost 1 base and the J gene lost 0 bases, with 12 bases spanning the gap. CDR3 length: 15 residues. Germline-derived CDR1 and CDR2 are GTSNPN and SVGIG (reference sequence). The CDR3 reads CAWSGTLDANYGYTF. The CDR3 region has the DNA TGTGCCTGGAGTGGGACACTCGACGCTAACTATGGCTACACCTTC.

The chain's CDR3 is CASRIWTGSNTEAFF. Here the CDR3 DNA reads TGCGCCAGCAGGATTTGGACCGGGTCGAACACTGAAGCTTTCTTT. The chain employs TRBV4-3 and TRBJ1-1; D unresolved. Trimming shortened V by 6 bases and J by 1 base, and 15 bases separated the two germline ends. CDR1 is LGHNA and CDR2 is YSLEER in the germline V gene. This CDR3 is built from 15 residues.

On this clone itself: This CDR3 is also generated by other DNA sequences in the sample. This chain connects TRBV7-2 to TRBJ2-5; D may be TRBD2 (7 bases). The CDR3 is made up of 16 amino acids. Germline-derived CDR1 and CDR2 are SGHTA and FQGNSA. Trimming cost V 1 base and J 2 bases, with 14 bases left between them. The CDR3 bases are TGTGCCAGCAGCTTAGGGGGCGGGGGCCCACAAGAGACCCAGTACTTC. This translates into CASSLGGGGPQETQYF.

The chain couples TRBV19 to TRBJ2-2, with D possibly matching TRBD1 (5 bases). The germline V gene has CDR1 LNHDA and CDR2 SQIVND (reference sequence). This CDR3 has 13 amino acids. V was cut by 6 bases and J by 1 base, with 6 bases left in between. CDR3 sequence (DNA): TGTGCCAGTAGGGACAAGAACACCGGGGAGCTGTTTTTT. This codes for CASRDKNTGELFF.

This clone was detected only a few times. The V call is TRBV7-9, the J call TRBJ2-7, with a tentative D call TRBD2 (6 bases). Germline V lookup: CDR1 SEHNR, CDR2 FQNEAQ (reference sequence). V was pared by 2 bases and J by 5 bases, with 7 bases between. CDR3 length: 12 residues. The CDR3 DNA sequence: TGTGCCAGCAGCTTACGCGGGAACGAGCAGTACTTC. This codes for CASSLRGNEQYF.

This chain links TRBV7-9 with TRBJ1-2; 7 bases match TRBD1. V was pared by 5 bases and J by 7 bases, with 7 bases of the junction left unmatched. The CDR3 extends over 13 amino acids. Germline lookup yields CDR1 SEHNR and CDR2 FQNEAQ (reference sequence). In DNA form, the CDR3 reads TGTGCCAGCAGCCCGCGACAGGGAAGTGGCTACACCTTC. It is translated as CASSPRQGSGYTF.

This clone was detected only a few times. J is TRBJ2-7 and V is TRBV5-1, with 11 bases fitting TRBD2. With V trimmed by 4 bases and J by 4 bases, 4 bases remained unmatched. CDR3 size: 14 residues. CDR1 and CDR2 (germline): SGHRS, YFSETQ. The CDR3 DNA sequence: TGCGCCAGCAGCAGTAGCGGGGGGGCTTACGAGCAGTACTTC. As protein: CASSSSGGAYEQYF.

This clone has just one count. Written as DNA, the CDR3 is TGTGCCAGCAGCTTAGAAGGCGGACATTACAATGAGCAGTTCTTC. Its protein product is CASSLEGGHYNEQFF. The chain links TRBV11-2 to TRBJ2-1; D possibly corresponds to TRBD1 (5 bases). The CDR3 is made up of 15 amino acids. Germline CDR1 SGHAT, CDR2 FQNNGV. Trimming took off 0 bases at V and 4 bases at J, with 10 bases between the two ends.

This clone was found many times. J is TRBJ1-2 and V is TRBV6-5, with D unclear. This CDR3 contains 15 residues. V was trimmed by 3 bases and J by 3 bases, leaving 14 bases between them. Germline lookup yields CDR1 MNHEY and CDR2 SVGAGI. The CDR3 region has the DNA TGTGCCAGCAGTTATATCGGCGGCAACGACTATGGCTACACCTTC. Translated, it gives CASSYIGGNDYGYTF.

In this sample, this clone turned up many times. This chain uses TRBV5-5 with TRBJ1-1; maybe TRBD1 (5 bases). V was pared by 4 bases and J by 5 bases, with 18 bases between. This CDR3 has 15 amino acids. CDR1 is SGHKS and CDR2 is YYEKEE in the germline V gene (reference sequence). As DNA, the CDR3 is TGTGCCAGCAGCCCCCGAGGAGGGGAGAGGACTGAAGCTTTCTTT. The encoded protein is CASSPRGGERTEAFF.

This chain links TRBV5-6 with TRBJ1-1; D is possibly TRBD1 (5 bases). CDR3 length: 15 residues. The V gene lost 5 bases and the J gene lost 8 bases, with 22 bases spanning the gap. Germline V gene sequence: CDR1 SGHDT, CDR2 YYEEEE. The CDR3 sequence: CASREGWGRGGEAFF. CDR3 bases: TGTGCCAGCAGGGAAGGGTGGGGCCGTGGAGGGGAAGCTTTCTTT.

The chain couples TRBV4-2 to TRBJ1-3; D is undetermined. The CDR3 totals 15 residues. Germline values: CDR1 LGHNA, CDR2 YNFKEQ. V was pared by 1 base and J by 0 bases, with 7 bases between. The CDR3 nucleotides are TGTGCCAGCAGCCAAGCGGGCGGCTCTGGAAACACCATATATTTT. It is translated as CASSQAGGSGNTIYF.

This clone was seen only a few times. The chain links TRBV9 to TRBJ2-2; D perhaps matches TRBD1 (6 bases). Germline V gene sequence: CDR1 SGDLS, CDR2 YYNGEE. The CDR3 runs to 15 residues. Trimming left V 2 bases short and J 2 bases short, with 10 bases between. CDR3 DNA: TGTGCCAGCAGCGTCCGGACAGCTAACACCGGGGAGCTGTTTTTT. Translating gives CASSVRTANTGELFF. The variable domain in full, with the rest retrieved from reference TRBV9 and TRBJ2-2, is DSGVTQTPKHLITATGQRVTLRCSPRSGDLSVYWYQQSLDQGLQFLIQYYNGEERAKGNILERFSAQQFPDLHSELNLSSLELGDSALYFCASSVRTANTGELFFGEGSRLTVL.

J is TRBJ2-5 and V is TRBV6-5; D not certain. This CDR3 region has 13 residues. Trimming pared 5 bases from V and 5 bases from J, leaving 12 bases between. Germline V gene lookup returns CDR1 MNHEY and CDR2 SVGAGI. DNA of the CDR3: TGTGCCAGCAGTAACGGCAAAGAGGAGACCCAGTACTTC. It specifies CASSNGKEETQYF.

This clone was found a few times. The CDR3 protein is CASSASGQVNNSPLHF. CDR3 DNA sequence: TGTGCCAGCAGCGCCTCGGGACAGGTTAATAATTCACCCCTCCACTTT. J is TRBJ1-6 and V is TRBV2; the match to TRBD1 covers 8 bases. Germline assignment: CDR1 SNHLY and CDR2 FYNNEI. J gave up 5 bases and V 6 bases, and 9 bases lay outside the gene matches. The CDR3 has 16 amino acids.

The chain has TRBV11-2 and TRBJ2-7, with D perhaps matching TRBD1 (6 bases). The CDR3 length is 16 residues. Trimming shortened V by 4 bases and J by 6 bases, and 22 bases separated the two germline ends. The V gene's germline CDR1 is SGHAT and CDR2 FQNNGV. Here the CDR3 DNA reads TGTGCCAGCAGCTATCTCGGGTCAGGGGTAGGAAGCGAGCAGTACTTC. Translating it yields CASSYLGSGVGSEQYF. Based on the CDR3 plus reference TRBV11-2 and TRBJ2-7, the full variable domain is EAGVAQSPRYKIIEKRQSVAFWCNPISGHATLYWYQQILGQGPKLLIQFQNNGVVDDSQLPKDRFSAERLKGVDSTLKIQPAKLEDSAVYLCASSYLGSGVGSEQYFGPGTRLTVT.

The chain links TRBV21-1 to TRBJ2-2. TRBV21-1 is a pseudogene segment. The CDR3 totals 15 residues. The CDR3 region is CASSSRGPGTGELFF. The DNA of the CDR3 is TGTGCCAGCAGCTCGCGCGGGCCAGGGACCGGGGAGCTGTTTTTT.

This clone was counted a few times. The CDR3 sequence is CASSVVDGGTEAFF. CDR3 sequence (DNA): TGCGCCAGCAGTGTGGTGGACGGGGGCACTGAAGCTTTCTTT. The chain couples TRBV10-2 to TRBJ1-1, with D tentatively TRBD1 (5 bases). Germline CDR1 WSHSY, CDR2 SAAADI. CDR3 length: 14 residues. Trimming removed 4 bases at V and 4 bases at J, with 13 bases between.

This sequence joins TRBV29-1 and TRBJ2-7; no firm D call. V lost 6 bases and J 3 bases, leaving 15 bases between the germline ends. Per the germline V gene, CDR1 is SQVTM and CDR2 is ANQGSEA. The CDR3 length is 13 residues. CDR3 loop: CSVRLVDYYEQYF. For the CDR3, the DNA is TGCAGCGTAAGGCTCGTCGATTACTACGAGCAGTACTTC.

This clone was observed a few times. The rearrangement joins TRBV25-1 to TRBJ2-7, with 8 bases identical to TRBD1. The CDR3 loop spans 15 amino acids. Trimming took 2 bases from V and 4 from J; bases not matched to a gene: 7. Germline V gives CDR1 MGHDK, CDR2 SYGVNS. In DNA form, the CDR3 reads TGTGCCAGCAGTGAAGGGTCAGGGGGCTGGTACGAGCAGTACTTC. Translated, it gives CASSEGSGGWYEQYF.

The rearrangement uses TRBV5-8 and TRBJ1-2, with a possible D match to TRBD1 (5 bases). The germline V gene encodes CDR1 SGHTS and CDR2 YDEGEE. CDR3 length equals 14 residues. V lost 1 base and J lost 2, with 9 bases in between. CDR3 protein: CASSLRDGNYGYTF. CDR3 nucleotide sequence: TGTGCCAGCAGCTTGAGGGACGGGAACTATGGCTACACCTTC.

J is TRBJ2-6 and V is TRBV4-1, with D perhaps matching TRBD1 (5 bases). Germline V CDR1 and CDR2: MGHRA, YSYEKL. The V gene lost 3 bases and the J gene lost 3 bases, with 9 bases spanning the gap. The CDR3 totals 15 residues. The CDR3 bases are TGCGCCAGCAGCCATGTGGGGCTTGGGGCCAACGTCCTGACTTTC. Encoded protein: CASSHVGLGANVLTF.